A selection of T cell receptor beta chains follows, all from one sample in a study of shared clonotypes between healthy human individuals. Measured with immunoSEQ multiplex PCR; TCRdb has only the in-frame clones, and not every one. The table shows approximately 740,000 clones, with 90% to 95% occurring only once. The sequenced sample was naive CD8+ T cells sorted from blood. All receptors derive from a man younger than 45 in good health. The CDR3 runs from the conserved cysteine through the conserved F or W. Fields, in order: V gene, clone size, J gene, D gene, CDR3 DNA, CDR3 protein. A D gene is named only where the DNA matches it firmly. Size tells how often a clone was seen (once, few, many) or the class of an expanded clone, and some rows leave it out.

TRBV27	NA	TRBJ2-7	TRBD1	TGTGCCAGCAGTTGGGACAGCTCCTACGAGCAGTACTTC	CASSWDSSYEQYF
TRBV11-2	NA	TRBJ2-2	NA	TGTGCCAGCATCGCAAGTTGGGGTATTAACACCGGGGAGCTGTTTTTT	CASIASWGINTGELFF
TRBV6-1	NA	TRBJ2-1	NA	TGTGCCAGCACCGGGGACTTGAGCTCCTACAATGAGCAGTTCTTC	CASTGDLSSYNEQFF
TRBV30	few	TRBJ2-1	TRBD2	TGTGCCTGGAGTTCCTTAAGCGGGAGCACTGAGCAGTTCTTC	CAWSSLSGSTEQFF
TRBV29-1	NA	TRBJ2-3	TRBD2	TGCAGCGTTGAGGGGGGGATGGAAGATACGCAGTATTTT	CSVEGGMEDTQYF
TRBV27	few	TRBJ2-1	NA	TGTGCCAGCAGTCAGGGTAATGAGCAGTTCTTC	CASSQGNEQFF
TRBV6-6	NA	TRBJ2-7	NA	TGTGCCAGCAGTTCAGGGATGCCCTACGAGCAGTACTTC	CASSSGMPYEQYF
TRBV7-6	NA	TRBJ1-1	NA	TGTGCCAGCAGCTTAACGGTCAGTACGGGGGGCCCCACTGAAGCTTTCTTT	CASSLTVSTGGPTEAFF
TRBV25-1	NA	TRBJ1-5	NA	TGTGCCAGCAGTGACGGGCCTTTAAAGCAGCCCCAGCATTTT	CASSDGPLKQPQHF
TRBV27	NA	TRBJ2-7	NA	TGTGCCAGCAGTTTCCACGAGCAGTACTTC	CASSFHEQYF
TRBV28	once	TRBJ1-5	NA	TGTGCCAGCAGTTTATCAGGGTATAGCGATCAGCCCCAGCATTTT	CASSLSGYSDQPQHF
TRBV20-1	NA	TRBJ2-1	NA	TGCAGTGCAACCTCTTCTTTCTTC	CSATSSFF
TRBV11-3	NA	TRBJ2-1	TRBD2	TGTGCCAGCAGCTTAGGGTTGCGGGAGGGCCGAATCCACAATGAGCAGTTCTTC	CASSLGLREGRIHNEQFF
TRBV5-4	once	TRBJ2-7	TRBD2	TGTGCCAGCAGCTTGGGGCTAGCGGGGCCGACTTACTACGAGCAGTACTTC	CASSLGLAGPTYYEQYF
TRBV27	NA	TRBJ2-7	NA	TGTGCCAGCAGTTCTTACAGGTGGGACGAGCAGTACTTC	CASSSYRWDEQYF
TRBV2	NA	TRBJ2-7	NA	TGTGCCAGCAGTGAAGGCGTAACCTACGAGCAGTACTTC	CASSEGVTYEQYF
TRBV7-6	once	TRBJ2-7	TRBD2	TGTGCCAGCAGCTTAGGGACTAGCGGGAACTACGGAGAGCAGTACTTC	CASSLGTSGNYGEQYF
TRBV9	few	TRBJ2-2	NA	TGTGCCAGCAGCGAATCCGGGGAGCTGTTTTTT	CASSESGELFF
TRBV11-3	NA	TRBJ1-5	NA	TGTGCCAGCAGTCGCCCGTCGACCTTGCCCCCCGTCTATAGCAATCAGCCCCAGCATTTT	CASSRPSTLPPVYSNQPQHF
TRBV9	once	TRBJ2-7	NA	TGTGCCAGCAGCGTAGGGGGTAGCGGCTCCTACGAGCAGTACTTC	CASSVGGSGSYEQYF
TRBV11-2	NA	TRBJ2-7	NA	TGTGCCAGCAGCCAATCCGGGACACCATACGAGCAGTACTTC	CASSQSGTPYEQYF
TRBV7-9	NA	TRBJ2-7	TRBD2	TGTGCCAGCAGCTTAGGCCGGGAGGTATACGAGCAGTACTTC	CASSLGREVYEQYF
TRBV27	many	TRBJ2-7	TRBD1	TGTGCCAGCAGTTTCGTTAATCAACAGGGGAGCTACGAGCAGTACTTC	CASSFVNQQGSYEQYF
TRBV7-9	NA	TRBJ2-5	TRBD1	TGTGCCAGCAGCCCAAGACAGGGAAGAGAGACCCAGTACTTC	CASSPRQGRETQYF
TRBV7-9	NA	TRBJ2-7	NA	TGTGCCAGCAGCTTAGACGCCAAATCCTACGAGCAGTACTTC	CASSLDAKSYEQYF
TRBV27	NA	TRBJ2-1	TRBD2	TGTGCCAGCAGTTTTGACGGGAGGGCCCAAGGTAATGAGCAGTTCTTC	CASSFDGRAQGNEQFF
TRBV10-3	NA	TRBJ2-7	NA	TGTGCCATCAGCGATACAGGTCCCACCTACGAGCAGTACTTC	CAISDTGPTYEQYF
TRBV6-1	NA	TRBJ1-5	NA	TGTGCCAGCAGTGTTAGGGCCACAACGAATCAGCCCCAGCATTTT	CASSVRATTNQPQHF
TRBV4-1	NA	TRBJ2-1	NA	TGCGCCAGCAGCCAAGTTTACGGGAACAATGAGCAGTTCTTC	CASSQVYGNNEQFF
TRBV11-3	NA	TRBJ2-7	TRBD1	TGTGCCAGCAGCTTACCCTGGACAGGAAGCTCCTACGAGCAGTACTTC	CASSLPWTGSSYEQYF
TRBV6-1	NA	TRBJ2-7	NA	TGTGCCAGCAGGGCGGGGCCGGGGTCCTATGACGAGCAGTACTTC	CASRAGPGSYDEQYF
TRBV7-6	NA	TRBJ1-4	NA	TGTGCCAGCAGCTTAATTTCAGGGGTGACAACTAATGAAAAACTGTTTTTT	CASSLISGVTTNEKLFF
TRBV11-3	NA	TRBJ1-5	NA	TGTGCCAGCAGCTTAAAAGCCCGATTGCCGATTCATAATCAGCCCCAGCATTTT	CASSLKARLPIHNQPQHF
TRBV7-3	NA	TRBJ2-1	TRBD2	TGTGCCAGCAGCCCTTTAGGGACTAGCGGGAGAAATGAGCAGTTCTTC	CASSPLGTSGRNEQFF
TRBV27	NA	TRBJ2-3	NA	TGTGCCAGCAGTTTAGATGGGACCCCTAAGGGAGATACGCAGTATTTT	CASSLDGTPKGDTQYF
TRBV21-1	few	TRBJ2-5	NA	TGTGCCAGCAGCAACGTGGAGACCCAGTACTTC	CASSNVETQYF
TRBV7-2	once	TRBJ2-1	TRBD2	TGTGCCAGCAGCGCCGGGACTAGCAAGATATCGAGGCAGTTCTTC	CASSAGTSKISRQFF
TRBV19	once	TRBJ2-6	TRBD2	TGTGCCAGTAGTAACGTAGCGGGATGGGTGGCTGGGGCCAACGTCCTGACTTTC	CASSNVAGWVAGANVLTF
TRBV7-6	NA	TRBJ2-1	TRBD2	TGTGCCAGCAGCCGAGATAGCGGGAGGGTGTACAATGAGCAGTTCTTC	CASSRDSGRVYNEQFF
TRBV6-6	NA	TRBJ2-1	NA	TGTGCCAGCAGCCCGGATGGAAATGGCAATGAGCAGTTCTTC	CASSPDGNGNEQFF